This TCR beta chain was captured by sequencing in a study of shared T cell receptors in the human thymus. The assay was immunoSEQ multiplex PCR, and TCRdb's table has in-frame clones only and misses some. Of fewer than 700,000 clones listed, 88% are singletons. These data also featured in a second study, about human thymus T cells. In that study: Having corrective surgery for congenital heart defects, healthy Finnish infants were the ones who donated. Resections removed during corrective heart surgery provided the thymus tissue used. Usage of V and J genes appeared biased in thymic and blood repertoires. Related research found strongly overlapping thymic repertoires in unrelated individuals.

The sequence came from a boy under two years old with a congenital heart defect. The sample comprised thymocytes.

CDR3: CASSHSTTGGAVGELFF. CDR3 in DNA: TGTGCCAGCAGCCACTCTACGACAGGGGGCGCGGTCGGGGAGCTGTTTTTT. The chain combines TRBV13 with TRBJ2-2, with 10 bases identical to TRBD1. The CDR3 loop spans 17 amino acids. Germline V gene sequence: CDR1 PRHDT, CDR2 FYEKMQ (reference sequence). V was clipped by 5 bases and J by 7 bases; unmatched bases: 13.